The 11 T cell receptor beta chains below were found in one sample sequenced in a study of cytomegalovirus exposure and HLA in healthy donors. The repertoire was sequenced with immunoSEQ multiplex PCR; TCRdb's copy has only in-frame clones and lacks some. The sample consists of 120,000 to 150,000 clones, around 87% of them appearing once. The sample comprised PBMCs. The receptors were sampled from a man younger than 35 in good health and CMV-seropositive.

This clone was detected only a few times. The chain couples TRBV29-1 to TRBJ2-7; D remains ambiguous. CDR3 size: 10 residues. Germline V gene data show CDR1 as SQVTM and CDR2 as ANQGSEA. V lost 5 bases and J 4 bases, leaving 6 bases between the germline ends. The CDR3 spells CSVLGYEQYF. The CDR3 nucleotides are TGCAGCGTTCTAGGATACGAGCAGTACTTC.

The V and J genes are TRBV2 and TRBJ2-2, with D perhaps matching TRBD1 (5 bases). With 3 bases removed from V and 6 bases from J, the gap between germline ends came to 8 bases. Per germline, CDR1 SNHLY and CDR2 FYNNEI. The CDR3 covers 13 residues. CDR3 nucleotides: TGTGCCAGCAGTGACAGGGTTCCCGGGGAGCTGTTTTTT. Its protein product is CASSDRVPGELFF.

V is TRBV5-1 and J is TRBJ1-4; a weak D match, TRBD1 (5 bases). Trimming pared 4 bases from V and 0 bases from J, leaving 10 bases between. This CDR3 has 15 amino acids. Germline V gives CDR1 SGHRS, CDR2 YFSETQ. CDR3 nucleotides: TGCGCCAGCAGCCCTTCGGGGGCAACTAATGAAAAACTGTTTTTT. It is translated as CASSPSGATNEKLFF. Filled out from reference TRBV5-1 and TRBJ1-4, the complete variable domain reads KAGVTQTPRYLIKTRGQQVTLSCSPISGHRSVSWYQQTPGQGLQFLFEYFSETQRNKGNFPGRFSGRQFSNSRSEMNVSTLELGDSALYLCASSPSGATNEKLFFGSGTQLSVL.

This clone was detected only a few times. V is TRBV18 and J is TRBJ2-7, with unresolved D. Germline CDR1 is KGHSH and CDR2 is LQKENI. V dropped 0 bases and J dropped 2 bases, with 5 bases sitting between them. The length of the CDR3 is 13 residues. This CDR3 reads CASSPPTTYEQYF. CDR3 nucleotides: TGTGCCAGCTCACCACCCACAACCTACGAGCAGTACTTC.

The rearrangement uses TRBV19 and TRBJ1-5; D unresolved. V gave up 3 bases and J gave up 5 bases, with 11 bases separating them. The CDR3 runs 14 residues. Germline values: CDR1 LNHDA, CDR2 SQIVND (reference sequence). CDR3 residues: CASSIPGSDQPQHF. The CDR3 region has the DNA TGTGCCAGTAGTATTCCCGGGTCCGATCAGCCCCAGCATTTT. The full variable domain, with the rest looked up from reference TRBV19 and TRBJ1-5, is DGGITQSPKYLFRKEGQNVTLSCEQNLNHDAMYWYRQDPGQGLRLIYYSQIVNDFQKGDIAEGYSVSREKKESFPLTVTSAQKNPTAFYLCASSIPGSDQPQHFGDGTRLSIL.

The CDR3 protein is CAWMGTGGVPHYGYTF. The CDR3 nucleotides are TGTGCCTGGATGGGGACAGGGGGCGTCCCTCACTATGGCTACACCTTC. The rearrangement uses TRBV30 and TRBJ1-2, with 12 bases identical to TRBD1. The V gene end was trimmed by 4 bases and the J gene end by 3 bases; junction bases not matched to a gene: 9. The CDR3 consists of 16 residues. Per the germline V gene, CDR1 is GTSNPN and CDR2 is SVGIG (reference sequence).

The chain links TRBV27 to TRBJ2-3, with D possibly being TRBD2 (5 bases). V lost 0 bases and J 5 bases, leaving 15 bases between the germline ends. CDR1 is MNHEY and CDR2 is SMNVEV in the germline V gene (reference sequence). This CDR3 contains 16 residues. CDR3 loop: CASSLSVGARIDTQYF. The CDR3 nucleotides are TGTGCCAGCAGTTTATCCGTGGGAGCTAGGATAGATACGCAGTATTTT.

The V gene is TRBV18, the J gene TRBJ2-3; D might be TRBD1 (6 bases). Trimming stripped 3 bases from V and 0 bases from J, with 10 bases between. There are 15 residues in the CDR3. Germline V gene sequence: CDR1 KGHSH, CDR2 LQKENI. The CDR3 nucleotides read TGTGCCAGCTCACCCGGACAGATTAGCACAGATACGCAGTATTTT. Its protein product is CASSPGQISTDTQYF.

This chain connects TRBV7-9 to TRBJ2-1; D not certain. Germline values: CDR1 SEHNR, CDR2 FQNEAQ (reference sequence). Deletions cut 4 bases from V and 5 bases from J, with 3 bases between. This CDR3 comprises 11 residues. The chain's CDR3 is CASSSDNEQFF. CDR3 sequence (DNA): TGTGCCAGCAGCTCGGACAATGAGCAGTTCTTC.

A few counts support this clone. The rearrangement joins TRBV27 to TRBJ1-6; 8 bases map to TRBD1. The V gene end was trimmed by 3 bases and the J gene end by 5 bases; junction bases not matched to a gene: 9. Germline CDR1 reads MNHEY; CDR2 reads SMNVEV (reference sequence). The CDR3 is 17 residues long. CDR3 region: CASSFARDRLNNSPLHF. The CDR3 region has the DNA TGTGCCAGCAGTTTCGCCCGGGACAGGCTAAATAATTCACCCCTCCACTTT.

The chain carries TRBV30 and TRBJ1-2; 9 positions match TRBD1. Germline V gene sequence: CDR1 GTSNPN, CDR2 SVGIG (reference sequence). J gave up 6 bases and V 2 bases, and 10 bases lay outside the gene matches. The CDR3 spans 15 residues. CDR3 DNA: TGTGCCTGGAGTCCCCGACAGGGGGGTTTCGATGGCTACACCTTC. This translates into CAWSPRQGGFDGYTF. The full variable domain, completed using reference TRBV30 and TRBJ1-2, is SQTIHQWPATLVQPVGSPLSLECTVEGTSNPNLYWYRQAAGRGLQLLFYSVGIGQISSEVPQNLSASRPQDRQFILSSKKLLLSDSGFYLCAWSPRQGGFDGYTFGSGTRLTVV.